The rows below give T cell receptor beta chains drawn from one sample of a study of T-cell reconstitution after alpha-beta-depleted transplantation in children. TCRdb re-analysed the PCR reads in MiXCR, keeping a single row per CDR3 protein. Of roughly 400,000 distinct CDR3 sequences listed, roughly 20% were seen once; the top ten hold 3.5% to 4%. Here the sequenced sample was PBMCs from the stem cell graft donor, taken from the stem cell graft. These receptors originate from a human donor who donated a stem cell graft to a child with acute myeloid leukemia. Each CDR3 is given with its conserved first and last residue.

v_call	j_call	cdr3_aa
TRBV29-1	TRBJ2-5	CSAGGGGGETQYF
TRBV28	TRBJ2-1	CASSAGAGRDNEQFF
TRBV15	TRBJ2-7	CATSRDSGRGYEQYF
TRBV20-1	TRBJ1-1	CSAEANGNTEAFF
TRBV11-2	TRBJ2-3	CASSFTSGRSTDTQYF
TRBV20-1	TRBJ2-7	CSATPGLTSWEQYF
TRBV6-6	TRBJ2-5	CASTISRETQYF
TRBV27	TRBJ1-4	CASSLGWSDEKLFF
TRBV28	TRBJ2-1	CASTLLGNEQFF
TRBV24-1	TRBJ2-3	CATSVHTDTQYF
TRBV28	TRBJ2-3	CASSSDGSAISTDTQYF
TRBV12-3/TRBV12-4	TRBJ2-2	CASSPAAGTGELFF
TRBV10-3	TRBJ2-1	CAISDSLSTFDEQFF
TRBV20-1	TRBJ1-6	CSARDVYNSPLHF
TRBV20-1	TRBJ1-5	CSASGQSNQPQHF
TRBV7-9	TRBJ2-7	CASSQLWRGEQYF
TRBV28	TRBJ2-1	CASSFLNEQFF
TRBV5-1	TRBJ2-3	CASNRENTDTQYF
TRBV3-1	TRBJ2-1	CASSQAGLYNEQFF
TRBV29-1	TRBJ1-1	CSVPPVRGRNTEAFF
TRBV20-1	TRBJ2-3	CSASFGRAIGETDTQYF
TRBV28	TRBJ1-5	CASSLGQGYRQPQHF
TRBV28	TRBJ2-1	CASSRRTGTSYNEQFF
TRBV20-1	TRBJ2-1	CSAPLTGRDYNEQFF
TRBV9	TRBJ2-7	CASSISGGSEQYF
TRBV4-1	TRBJ2-5	CASRSAGGETQYF
TRBV3-1	TRBJ2-3	CASSQPLAGATQYF
TRBV24-1	TRBJ1-1	CATSDTNTEAFF
TRBV24-1	TRBJ2-7	CATSEFESEVYEQYF
TRBV2	TRBJ1-2	CASRRSDGGYTF
TRBV12-3/TRBV12-4	TRBJ2-3	CASSLFDTQYF
TRBV20-1	TRBJ2-4	CSGVVRGGNIQYF
TRBV12-3/TRBV12-4	TRBJ2-7	CASSLGSLTYEQYF
TRBV2	TRBJ1-2	CASSLRGDLGYGYTF
TRBV5-5	TRBJ2-1	CASSPTGLAYNEQFF
TRBV12-3/TRBV12-4	TRBJ2-7	CASTRTVDYEQYF
TRBV12-5	TRBJ2-1	CASGIAGEREQFF
TRBV4-2	TRBJ2-7	CASSQSVTSGSGYEQYF
TRBV5-6	TRBJ2-7	CASSNMDSAYEQYF
TRBV7-9	TRBJ2-1	CASSPPDWDNEQFF
TRBV25-1	TRBJ2-1	CASSDGGIKQFF
TRBV5-4	TRBJ2-3	CASSQSSGADTQYF
TRBV30	TRBJ2-7	CAWRLGLAGEADSYEQYF
TRBV21-1	TRBJ1-1	CASSTRGLNTEAFF
TRBV7-2	TRBJ2-7	CASSLSQGPYEQYF
TRBV27	TRBJ2-7	CASYSSPNEQYF
TRBV20-1	TRBJ2-7	CSARGTSGRHGYEQYF
TRBV12-3/TRBV12-4	TRBJ1-2	CASSSSRDGYTF
TRBV7-8	TRBJ2-5	CASSSRGLGETQYF